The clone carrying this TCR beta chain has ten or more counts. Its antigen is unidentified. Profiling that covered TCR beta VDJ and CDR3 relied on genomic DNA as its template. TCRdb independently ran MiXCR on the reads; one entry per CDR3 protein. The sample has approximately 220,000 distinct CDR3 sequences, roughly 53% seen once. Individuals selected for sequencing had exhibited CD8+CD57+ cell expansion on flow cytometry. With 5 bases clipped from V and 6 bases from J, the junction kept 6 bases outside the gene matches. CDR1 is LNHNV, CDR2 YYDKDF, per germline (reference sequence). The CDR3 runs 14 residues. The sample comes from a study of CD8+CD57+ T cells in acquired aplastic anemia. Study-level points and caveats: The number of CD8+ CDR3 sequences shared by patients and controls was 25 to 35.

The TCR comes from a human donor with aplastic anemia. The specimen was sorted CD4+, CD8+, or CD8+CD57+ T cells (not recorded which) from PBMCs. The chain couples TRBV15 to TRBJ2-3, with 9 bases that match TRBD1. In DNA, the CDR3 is TGTGCCACCAGCCCGGGACAGGGAGGCGATACGCAGTATTTT. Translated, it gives CATSPGQGGDTQYF.